This section outlines one T cell receptor beta chain sequence together with its context. Its antigen is not identified. The data stem from a study of T cell responses to AZD1222 COVID-19 vaccine. This table comes from immunoSEQ multiplex PCR, and its TCRdb copy is limited to in-frame clones, with some not included. The data contain about 91,000 clones, roughly 90% of them singletons. Points from the study as a whole: There were repertoire samples only from the period after the peak T cell response. Reportedly, close to half of spike-specific TCRs are directed against unmutated variant regions.

Germline values: CDR1 LGHDT, CDR2 YNNKEL (reference sequence). The CDR3 contains 15 residues. The V gene end was trimmed by 5 bases and the J gene end by 4 bases; junction bases not matched to a gene: 6. This clonotype originated in an adult in good health. The sample consisted of peripheral blood, taken on day 0 of AZD1222 vaccination. This chain uses TRBV3-1 (or the pseudogene TRBV3-2) with TRBJ2-2, with 8 bases that match TRBD2. The CDR3 DNA follows: TGTGCCAGCAGCGCGGGACTAGGTCGCACCGGGGAGCTGTTTTTT. It is translated as CASSAGLGRTGELFF.